The T cell receptor beta chain under discussion was sequenced for a study of CD8 T cells in Susac syndrome. Study at large: Within the group of sequenced Susac syndrome patients, roughly six had active disease and 8 or 9 were in remission. Study-level results: The study's TCR sequencing and HLA analysis covered a relatively small number of individuals, and the study acknowledged this. No clonal expansion appeared among CD4+ T cells in Susac patients.

Random hexamers were used to reverse transcribe 0.5 to 1 ug of RNA. TCRdb reprocessed the immunoSEQ multiplex PCR reads via MiXCR and lists one record per CDR3 protein. This table holds under 200,000 distinct CDR3 sequences, roughly 90% found once. To note about this clonotype: Antigen specificity is unknown.

Trimming cost V 8 bases and J 3 bases, with 16 bases left between them. The germline gives CDR1 MNHEY, CDR2 SVGAGI. The CDR3 extends over 14 amino acids. Sequencing targeted TCR beta in blood CD8+ and CD4+ T cells. The receptor was derived from a human donor with Susac syndrome. The V gene is TRBV6-5, the J gene TRBJ1-1; D uncertain. Material for sequencing was CD4+ T cells from PBMCs. The CDR3 loop is CASGSYIGDTEAFF. CDR3 nucleotide sequence: TGTGCCAGCGGCTCATACATTGGGGACACTGAAGCTTTCTTT.